This is a list of T cell receptor beta chains from one sample in a study of blood T cell repertoires in COVID-19. Produced via immunoSEQ multiplex PCR; TCRdb's table is partial and in-frame only. The sample holds 250,000 to 350,000 clones, approximately 86% seen once. Material: peripheral blood. The source of these receptors is a woman aged 45-65 years with active or convalescent COVID-19. CDR3s include the opening cysteine and the closing phenylalanine or tryptophan. A D gene is named only where the DNA matches it firmly. Clone size, where shown, is once, few, many, or a class for clones that have expanded.

V gene	J gene	CDR3 length	D gene	clone size	CDR3 DNA	CDR3 protein
TRBV27	TRBJ1-6	17	-	-	TGTGCCAGCAGTTCTCAACCAGGGGTGGGGTATAATTCACCCCTCCACTTT	CASSSQPGVGYNSPLHF
TRBV30	TRBJ1-4	15	TRBD1	-	TGTGCCTGGAGTCTAACAGGGGGCGCGGGGGAAAAACTGTTTTTT	CAWSLTGGAGEKLFF
TRBV5-5	TRBJ1-2	13	-	-	TGTGCCAGCAGCTTGAACATCGGGGATGGCTACACCTTC	CASSLNIGDGYTF
TRBV29-1	TRBJ1-4	17	-	-	TGCAGCGCCGTCGGGCGGACTAATCAAGCAACTAATGAAAAACTGTTTTTT	CSAVGRTNQATNEKLFF
TRBV19	TRBJ2-1	19	TRBD1	once	TGTGCCAGTAGTGGGGGACAGGGGGCGTCTAGCGGACCCTACAATGAGCAGTTCTTC	CASSGGQGASSGPYNEQFF
TRBV5-5	TRBJ1-4	16	-	-	TGTGCCAGCAGCTTGTTGGGGGCAGGGGCTAATGAAAAACTGTTTTTT	CASSLLGAGANEKLFF
TRBV3-1/TRBV3-2	TRBJ1-6	15	-	-	TGTGCCAGCAGCCTAGGGGGGGGATCGCAATCACCCCTCCACTTT	CASSLGGGSQSPLHF
TRBV4-1	TRBJ2-7	17	TRBD2	-	TGCGCCAGCAGCCCCGGGGGCCTAGCGGGAGGGCCCAACGAGCAGTACTTC	CASSPGGLAGGPNEQYF
TRBV25-1	TRBJ2-1	13	-	-	TGTGCCAGCAGTGAATATAATCTGCTAGAATTTTTCTTC	CASSEYNLLEFFF
TRBV7-9	TRBJ2-1	19	TRBD2	-	TGTGCCAGCAGCCGACATCTAGCGGGAGGCCGGAGCTCCTACAATGAGCAGTTCTTC	CASSRHLAGGRSSYNEQFF
TRBV11-3	TRBJ2-3	19	TRBD2	-	TGTGCCAGCAGCCCTGGATGGGGGTCTAGCGGGAAGGGCACAGATACGCAGTATTTT	CASSPGWGSSGKGTDTQYF
TRBV15	TRBJ1-2	16	TRBD1	-	TGTGCCACCGGGGACAGGGGCCACGAGATAACGTATGGCTACACCTTC	CATGDRGHEITYGYTF
TRBV7-9	TRBJ1-2	15	-	-	TGTGCCAGCAGCTTAACCCGACAGCTCAACTATGGCTACACCTTC	CASSLTRQLNYGYTF
TRBV20-1	TRBJ1-1	10	TRBD1	-	TGCAGTGCCCGAGAGGGGGCAGCTTTCTTT	CSAREGAAFF
TRBV2	TRBJ1-4	16	TRBD1	-	TGTGCCAGCGGCTTGGGACAGGGGGCGCTTGGTGAAAAACTGTTTTTT	CASGLGQGALGEKLFF
TRBV13	TRBJ2-1	16	-	-	TGTGCCAGCAGCCCCGATCGGACACTTTCCTACAATGAGCAGTTCTTC	CASSPDRTLSYNEQFF